This T cell receptor beta chain originates from a study of blood T cell repertoires in COVID-19. V was cut by 0 bases and J by 4 bases, with 13 bases left in between. This CDR3 has 16 residues. Germline V gives CDR1 SGHTA, CDR2 FQGNSA. Using immunoSEQ multiplex PCR, the repertoire was profiled, and TCRdb retains in-frame clones only, with some absent. The data show about 160,000 clones, with around four fifths seen just once and roughly 2.2% held by the top ten. The genes are TRBV7-2 and TRBJ2-1; D gene ambiguous. The source material was peripheral blood. This receptor was obtained from a man in his 70s with acute or convalescent COVID-19. The CDR3 protein is CASSLARLNGYNEQFF. CDR3 coding DNA: TGTGCCAGCAGCTTAGCGCGACTTAACGGTTACAATGAGCAGTTCTTC.